This TCR beta chain was observed in a study of blood T cell repertoires in COVID-19. Overall study context: Acute-phase and convalescent COVID-19 samples originated in the United States, Italy and Spain. T cells, B-cell-depleted T cells, or PBMCs provided the cDNA or gDNA that served as material.

The V gene lost 0 bases and the J gene lost 3 bases, with 15 bases spanning the gap. Germline V gene data show CDR1 as MGHRA and CDR2 as YSYEKL. The CDR3 length is 17 residues. This table comes from immunoSEQ multiplex PCR, and its TCRdb copy is limited to in-frame clones, with some not included. The sample comprises over 350,000 clones, 80% to 90% of which are singletons, and over 1.3% rests with the top ten. The source material was peripheral blood. The sequence came from a woman in her thirties with active or convalescent COVID-19. The chain carries TRBV4-1 and TRBJ1-3, with D possibly TRBD1 on 5 matching bases. In DNA form, the CDR3 reads TGCGCCAGCAGCCAAGATTCGGGCAGGGCTGGTGGAAACACCATATATTTT. It specifies CASSQDSGRAGGNTIYF.